These 23 T cell receptor beta chains were sequenced from one sample in a study of blood T cells in healthy people across ages. For the second PCR, which ran for about 6 to 11 cycles, a sample-barcoded 5' primer and a J-beta primer mix were used. TCRdb used MiXCR to reprocess the 5' RACE reads, holding one entry per CDR3 protein. The profile shows hundreds of thousands of distinct CDR3 sequences, roughly 53% of them singletons. The sample taken for sequencing was blood. All receptors come from a man between 60 and 70 years old in good health.

As concerns this clonotype: This could be a read error, since a much larger clone is one nucleotide away. The chain is built from TRBV2 and TRBJ2-5; 7 bases align to TRBD1. The length of the CDR3 is 14 residues. Looked up from germline, CDR1 is SNHLY and CDR2 is FYNNEI. CDR3 DNA: TGTGCCGGCAGTCGACAGGGAACTCAAGAGACCCAGTACTTC. Encoded protein: CAGSRQGTQETQYF.

The sample holds one count of this clonotype. The chain combines TRBV18 with TRBJ2-1; unclear D gene. This CDR3 is built from 13 residues. Trimming left V 6 bases short and J 9 bases short, with 15 bases between. Germline V gene lookup returns CDR1 KGHSH and CDR2 LQKENI. For the CDR3, the DNA is TGTGCCAGCTCTTCCAGCGCGGACCTTGAGCAGTTCTTC. Its translation: CASSSSADLEQFF.

This clonotype was detected only once. A junction boundary mismatches the germline segment, possibly from a read error. The V call is TRBV20-1, the J call TRBJ2-7; TRBD1 is a possible D gene (6 bases). The J call is doubtful: the DNA matches TRBJ2-4 better. This CDR3 contains 15 residues. CDR1 is DFQATT and CDR2 is SNEGSKA in the germline V gene (reference sequence). DNA of the CDR3: TGCAGTGCTGGAGACCACAGGGAGAGCAAAAACATTCAGTACTTC. It translates to CSAGDHRESKNIQYF.

V gene TRBV20-1 combines with J gene TRBJ2-6; D is undetermined. V lost 5 bases and J 4 bases, leaving 9 bases between the germline ends. The CDR3 consists of 13 residues. Germline V gene sequence: CDR1 DFQATT, CDR2 SNEGSKA (reference sequence). CDR3 in amino acids: CSAADQGANVLTF. In DNA, the CDR3 is TGCAGTGCTGCGGATCAGGGGGCCAACGTCCTGACTTTC.

The chain uses TRBV7-2 and TRBJ1-4, with a weak D call TRBD1 (6 bases). The CDR3 length is 16 residues. Deletions cut 1 base from V and 4 bases from J, with 13 bases between. In germline, CDR1 is SGHTA, CDR2 FQGNSA. CDR3 nucleotide sequence: TGTGCCAGCAGCTTAGGAACAGGGTATAGTAATGAAAAACTGTTTTTT. Translation gives CASSLGTGYSNEKLFF.

J is TRBJ2-5 and V is TRBV5-4; no firm D call. The tail of the sequence fits TRBJ2-7 better, so the J call may be wrong. Germline V gives CDR1 SGHNT, CDR2 YYREEE (reference sequence). The CDR3 has 14 residues. The CDR3 nucleotides read TGTGCCAGCAGCTTGGATCCTCAAACCTACGAGCAGTACTTC. Amino acids: CASSLDPQTYEQYF.

The chain has TRBV5-1 and TRBJ2-5; D ambiguous. The V gene's germline CDR1 is SGHRS and CDR2 YFSETQ. Trimming removed 2 bases from V and 2 bases from J, with 7 bases in between. The CDR3 is made up of 13 amino acids. For the CDR3, the DNA is TGCGCCAGCAGCTTTACACCACAAGAGACCCAGTACTTC. It specifies CASSFTPQETQYF.

This clonotype was detected ten times or more. This chain uses TRBV4-1 with TRBJ1-1; D gene ambiguous. V lost 4 bases to trimming and J lost 3 bases, with 15 bases between them. The CDR3 spans 15 residues. Per germline, CDR1 MGHRA and CDR2 YSYEKL. DNA for the CDR3: TGCGCCAGCAGCCCCCCGGGGTCGTTTTACACTGAAGCTTTCTTT. Its translation: CASSPPGSFYTEAFF.

The rearrangement uses TRBV5-1 and TRBJ2-1; the D gene is possibly TRBD2 (5 bases). V was shortened by 4 bases and J by 5 bases, with 13 bases between the two germline ends. The length of the CDR3 is 14 residues. Germline lookup yields CDR1 SGHRS and CDR2 YFSETQ. CDR3 nucleotide sequence: TGCGCCAGCAGCCCAAGGACTGGGGACAATGAGCAGTTCTTC. Translating it yields CASSPRTGDNEQFF.

The chain joins TRBV27 to TRBJ1-1; D call uncertain. V was cut by 3 bases and J by 0 bases, with 8 bases left in between. The germline CDR1 and CDR2 sequences are MNHEY and SMNVEV (reference sequence). CDR3 length equals 14 residues. CDR3 protein: CASSLNDLNTEAFF. CDR3 coding DNA: TGTGCCAGCAGTTTGAATGACCTGAACACTGAAGCTTTCTTT.

This clonotype was found a few times. This rearrangement joins TRBV29-1 to TRBJ2-5; D not resolved. V dropped 6 bases and J dropped 0 bases, with 11 bases sitting between them. Germline V CDR1 and CDR2: SQVTM, ANQGSEA. The CDR3 length is 13 residues. The CDR3 protein is CSVTVSYQETQYF. CDR3 bases: TGCAGCGTGACCGTCTCGTACCAAGAGACCCAGTACTTC.

The V call is TRBV5-1, the J call TRBJ2-5, with a tentative D call TRBD2 (6 bases). Germline V lookup: CDR1 SGHRS, CDR2 YFSETQ. This CDR3 has 15 residues. V was trimmed by 4 bases and J by 4 bases, leaving 17 bases between them. CDR3 DNA: TGCGCCAGCAGCCGGGGGTATCGGGTTGGAGAGACCCAGTACTTC. Encoded protein: CASSRGYRVGETQYF.

A few counts support this clonotype. This chain uses TRBV7-8 with TRBJ2-6; D is possibly TRBD1 or TRBD2 (5 bases each). The CDR3 length is 17 residues. The V and J ends lost 5 bases and 0 bases respectively, with 14 bases between them. In germline, CDR1 is SGHVS, CDR2 FQNEAQ. The CDR3 region is CASSRWGSSSGANVLTF. For the CDR3, the DNA is TGTGCCAGCAGCCGATGGGGGAGTAGCTCTGGGGCCAACGTCCTGACTTTC.

The V call is TRBV20-1, the J call TRBJ2-7; weak D call: TRBD1 (5 bases). The CDR3 totals 12 residues. Trimming took 3 bases from V and 7 from J, leaving 13 bases between them. Germline CDR1 and CDR2: DFQATT and SNEGSKA (reference sequence). In DNA, the CDR3 is TGCAGTGCTAGTTACGCGGACAATGAGCAGTACTTC. This codes for CSASYADNEQYF.

This clonotype was recorded many times. One junction end does not reproduce the germline sequence, and a read error may be involved. This chain connects TRBV12-3 or TRBV12-4 to TRBJ2-3; D is perhaps TRBD2 (7 bases). The CDR3 spans 14 residues. CDR3 sequence reads: CASSLGGRTDTQYF. Here the CDR3 DNA reads TGCGCCAGCAGCTTGGGGGGGCGCACAGATACGCAGTATTTT.

V gene TRBV6-5 combines with J gene TRBJ2-5; 9 nucleotides align to TRBD2. With V trimmed by 6 bases and J by 11 bases, 13 bases remained unmatched. CDR3 length equals 14 residues. Germline V gene lookup returns CDR1 MNHEY and CDR2 SVGAGI. The CDR3 region has the DNA TGTGCCAGCAGGCCCCTAGCGGGAAGCGGAGAGCAGTACTTC. It encodes CASRPLAGSGEQYF.

The CDR3 DNA follows: TGTGCCAGCAGCTTAGTAAGCTACGGGAATGGCTACACCTTC. This gives the protein CASSLVSYGNGYTF. The rearrangement links TRBV7-2 to TRBJ1-2, with D hard to call. V was clipped by 1 base and J by 6 bases, with 12 bases between them. From germline, CDR1 is SGHTA and CDR2 FQGNSA. The CDR3 extends over 14 amino acids.

In this sample, this clonotype turned up a few times. The chain employs TRBV6-6 and TRBJ2-5, with no clear D. The CDR3 contains 12 residues. Trimming removed 6 bases from V and 4 bases from J, with 9 bases in between. Germline V gene data show CDR1 as MNHNY and CDR2 as SVGAGI (reference sequence). Here the CDR3 reads CASSRPAETQYF. DNA of the CDR3: TGTGCCAGCAGCCGACCCGCAGAGACCCAGTACTTC.

The V call is TRBV9, the J call TRBJ2-3; 9 bases are a match to TRBD1. Germline assignment: CDR1 SGDLS and CDR2 YYNGEE. J was trimmed by 6 bases and V by 0 bases; bases with no gene match: 5. The CDR3 spans 15 residues. As DNA, the CDR3 is TGTGCCAGCAGCGTAGGTGGACAGGGGAGGGATACGCAGTATTTT. It translates to CASSVGGQGRDTQYF.

In this sample, this clonotype turned up a few times. In DNA form, the CDR3 reads TGCGCCAGCAGCACCCTTGGGCGCGGCGGGGAGACCCAGTACTTC. This encodes CASSTLGRGGETQYF. J is TRBJ2-5 and V is TRBV5-1, with a tentative D call TRBD2 (5 bases). Germline CDR1 is SGHRS and CDR2 is YFSETQ. The CDR3 runs to 15 residues. V shed 4 bases and J shed 5 bases, with 18 bases lying between them. The whole variable domain, remainder taken from reference TRBV5-1 and TRBJ2-5, is KAGVTQTPRYLIKTRGQQVTLSCSPISGHRSVSWYQQTPGQGLQFLFEYFSETQRNKGNFPGRFSGRQFSNSRSEMNVSTLELGDSALYLCASSTLGRGGETQYFGPGTRLLVL.

This chain joins TRBV5-6 and TRBJ1-5; D unresolved. The CDR3 runs 15 residues. Germline values: CDR1 SGHDT, CDR2 YYEEEE. The germline V and J ends were trimmed by 4 bases and 1 base, with 12 bases remaining between them. The CDR3 here is CASSHMIGSNQPQHF. Here the CDR3 DNA reads TGTGCCAGCAGCCATATGATAGGGAGCAATCAGCCCCAGCATTTT.

This clonotype was counted ten times or more. The genes are TRBV3-1 and TRBJ2-6; D call uncertain. Deletions cut 0 bases from V and 1 base from J, with 1 base between. Germline-derived CDR1 and CDR2 are LGHDT and YNNKEL (reference sequence). The CDR3 covers 14 residues. The CDR3 nucleotides are TGTGCCAGCAGCCAAGATTCTGGGGCCAACGTCCTGACTTTC. Its translation is CASSQDSGANVLTF. Based on the CDR3 plus reference TRBV3-1 and TRBJ2-6, the full variable domain is DTAVSQTPKYLVTQMGNDKSIKCEQNLGHDTMYWYKQDSKKFLKIMFSYNNKELIINETVPNRFSPKSPDKAHLNLHINSLELGDSAVYFCASSQDSGANVLTFGAGSRLTVL.

Note on this clonotype: A read error may account for a junction end that differs from germline. This chain joins TRBV3-1 and TRBJ2-7; D call uncertain. Per the germline V gene, CDR1 is LGHDT and CDR2 is YNNKEL (reference sequence). The CDR3 extends over 13 amino acids. The CDR3 nucleotides are TGTGACAGCAGCCAAGAGTCCTACTACGAGCAGTACTTC. This sequence encodes CDSSQESYYEQYF.